This T cell receptor (beta chain) originates from a study of human T cells and chemical hapten exposure. At the level of the study: Patches that contained 0.01% DPC were applied to the upper back and read at 6 days.

Time point meaning: patch test 1, 2 weeks after DPC sensitization. Treatment of the sample: therapeutic diphenylcyclopropenone sensitization with weekly scalp DPC. The germline CDR1 and CDR2 sequences are MNHNY and SVGAGI (reference sequence). V lost 2 bases, J lost 4 bases, and 8 bases lay in between. The CDR3 length is 13 residues. This clonotype was detected ten times or more. TCRdb recomputed calls from the RACE reads with MiXCR, one row per CDR3 protein. The sample lists around 340,000 distinct CDR3 sequences, around 6.9% seen once, with 7.5% to 8.5% in the top ten. Sequenced here: whole blood, sampled in connection with sensitization to the hapten diphenylcyclopropenone (DPC). The receptor was derived from a woman between 18 and 30 years old with alopecia areata. Some clones in this sample may be carry-over from other donors' samples. The genes are TRBV6-6 and TRBJ1-1; D is undetermined. For the CDR3, the DNA is TGTGCCAGCAGTTACGCGGGAGGCACTGAAGCTTTCTTT. This encodes CASSYAGGTEAFF.